These 25 T cell receptor beta chains were all obtained from the same sample, sequenced in a study of blood T cell repertoires in COVID-19 (dated by TCRdb to the early 2020s). Libraries were built with the immunoSEQ multiplex PCR assay. Held by TCRdb, this immuneACCESS table contains in-frame sequences only and omits some clones. Under half of the omission traces to an unresolved V gene where checked; the cause of the rest is unknown. The sample table records roughly 330,000 clones; 70% to 90% of these occur just once. Approximately 5.4% of the sample belongs to the ten largest clones. Sequencing input: PBMCs or T cells enriched from blood (not recorded which). The source is a woman in her twenties or thirties who had recovered from COVID-19.

This sequence joins TRBV5-6 and TRBJ1-1; tentative D call: TRBD1 (6 bases). The CDR3 is 14 amino acids. The germline V and J ends were trimmed by 4 bases and 0 bases, with 10 bases remaining between them. Per the germline V gene, CDR1 is SGHDT and CDR2 is YYEEEE. As DNA, the CDR3 is TGTGCCAGCAGCAAAGGGACACTGAACACTGAAGCTTTCTTT. This translates into CASSKGTLNTEAFF.

This sequence joins TRBV13 and TRBJ1-1; D is undetermined. The germline V gene encodes CDR1 PRHDT and CDR2 FYEKMQ (reference sequence). V was clipped by 5 bases and J by 7 bases, with 17 bases between them. There are 14 residues in the CDR3. The CDR3 bases are TGTGCCAGCAGCGGGAGACTACTCCGGGGTGAAGCTTTCTTT. It yields the protein CASSGRLLRGEAFF.

The J gene is TRBJ1-2, the V gene TRBV4-2; possibly TRBD1 for D (5 bases). V was pared by 0 bases and J by 0 bases, with 20 bases between. The CDR3 consists of 19 residues. Germline V lookup: CDR1 LGHNA, CDR2 YNFKEQ. The CDR3 protein is CASSQDPGGTKPPNYGYTF. As DNA, the CDR3 is TGTGCCAGCAGCCAAGATCCGGGAGGGACCAAGCCCCCTAACTATGGCTACACCTTC.

The chain links TRBV18 to TRBJ1-6; D is perhaps TRBD1 (5 bases). This CDR3 is built from 15 residues. Germline lookup yields CDR1 KGHSH and CDR2 LQKENI. The ends were cut back, 3 bases at V and 5 bases at J, with 11 bases in the middle. CDR3 nucleotides: TGTGCCAGCTCACCGGTAGGGGCTCATAATTCACCCCTCCACTTT. Encoded protein: CASSPVGAHNSPLHF.

This chain links TRBV7-9 with TRBJ1-1; D gene ambiguous. The CDR3 is 15 residues long. Trimming left V 0 bases short and J 1 base short, with 9 bases between. The V gene's germline CDR1 is SEHNR and CDR2 FQNEAQ (reference sequence). CDR3 sequence: CASSLAGRENTEAFF. The CDR3 coding sequence is TGTGCCAGCAGCTTAGCTGGACGGGAGAACACTGAAGCTTTCTTT.

This clone was detected once. V gene TRBV7-2 combines with J gene TRBJ2-3; D is perhaps TRBD1 (5 bases). The CDR3 has 14 residues. The V gene lost 5 bases and the J gene lost 7 bases, with 16 bases spanning the gap. Germline V gene data show CDR1 as SGHTA and CDR2 as FQGNSA. DNA of the CDR3: TGTGCCAGCAGCCCCGGACACCCCCAGAATACGCAGTATTTT. Its translation: CASSPGHPQNTQYF.

In DNA form, the CDR3 reads TGTGCCAGCAGCATACTAGCGGAGCAGTTCTTC. Its translation is CASSILAEQFF. This rearrangement joins TRBV7-9 to TRBJ2-1, with 7 positions matching TRBD2. The germline V gene has CDR1 SEHNR and CDR2 FQNEAQ (reference sequence). The CDR3 is made up of 11 amino acids. The J segment lost 10 bases and the V segment lost 5 bases, leaving 2 bases of the junction unmatched. Drawing the rest from reference TRBV7-9 and TRBJ2-1, the complete variable domain is DTGVSQNPRHKITKRGQNVTFRCDPISEHNRLYWYRQTLGQGPEFLTYFQNEAQLEKSRLLSDRFSAERPKGSFSTLEIQRTEQGDSAMYLCASSILAEQFFGPGTRLTVL.

This chain connects TRBV18 to TRBJ1-1; D gene unclear. V lost 9 bases, J lost 1 base, and 15 bases lay in between. This CDR3 is 14 amino acids long. Germline CDR1 is KGHSH and CDR2 is LQKENI. In nucleotides, the CDR3 is TGTGCCAGTGTTCCCCCTAAGCCGAACACTGAAGCTTTCTTT. Protein: CASVPPKPNTEAFF.

This chain uses TRBV9 with TRBJ1-4; D is perhaps TRBD1 (6 bases). CDR1 and CDR2 (germline): SGDLS, YYNGEE. Trimming stripped 3 bases from V and 0 bases from J, with 9 bases between. The CDR3 consists of 15 residues. The DNA of the CDR3 is TGTGCCAGCAGCGGCGGACAGACAACTAATGAAAAACTGTTTTTT. As protein: CASSGGQTTNEKLFF. The full variable domain, completed using reference TRBV9 and TRBJ1-4, is DSGVTQTPKHLITATGQRVTLRCSPRSGDLSVYWYQQSLDQGLQFLIQYYNGEERAKGNILERFSAQQFPDLHSELNLSSLELGDSALYFCASSGGQTTNEKLFFGSGTQLSVL.

The gene calls are TRBV27 and TRBJ1-5; the match to TRBD1 covers 10 bases. V lost 0 bases, J lost 4 bases, and 3 bases stayed unmatched. CDR3 length equals 16 residues. Germline V gives CDR1 MNHEY, CDR2 SMNVEV (reference sequence). CDR3 residues: CASSLSGQGTNQPQHF. The CDR3 DNA sequence: TGTGCCAGCAGTTTATCGGGACAGGGGACGAATCAGCCCCAGCATTTT.

The genes are TRBV4-3 and TRBJ1-2; no firm D call. Germline CDR1 and CDR2: LGHNA and YSLEER. V lost 1 base and J 0 bases, leaving 9 bases between the germline ends. This CDR3 is built from 15 residues. The CDR3 region is CASSQGHSTNYGYTF. The CDR3 region has the DNA TGCGCCAGCAGCCAAGGGCACAGTACTAACTATGGCTACACCTTC.

The CDR3 loop is CASSLGSPYEQYF. The CDR3 DNA is TGTGCCAGCAGTTTGGGCAGCCCCTACGAGCAGTACTTC. The chain is built from TRBV12-3 or TRBV12-4 and TRBJ2-7; D gene ambiguous. With 3 bases removed from V and 2 bases from J, the gap between germline ends came to 8 bases. The CDR3 covers 13 residues.

The chain links TRBV30 to TRBJ2-3; D is unresolved. The CDR3 spans 10 residues. V was pared by 1 base and J by 8 bases, with 4 bases between. Germline CDR1 reads GTSNPN; CDR2 reads SVGIG (reference sequence). The CDR3 region has the DNA TGTGCCTGGAGTGGGGCTACGCAGTATTTT. It encodes CAWSGATQYF.

The rearrangement links TRBV27 to TRBJ1-3; TRBD1 is a possible D gene (5 bases). CDR3 length equals 15 residues. CDR1 MNHEY and CDR2 SMNVEV come from the germline V gene (reference sequence). Trimming took 5 bases from V and 0 from J, leaving 11 bases between them. The CDR3 loop is CASSLAGPSGNTIYF. The DNA for the CDR3 is TGTGCCAGCAGTCTGGCAGGGCCCTCTGGAAACACCATATATTTT.

This clone was seen a single time. The rearrangement joins TRBV5-6 to TRBJ1-5; 8 bases match TRBD1. The CDR3 has 15 amino acids. Unmatched junction bases numbered 9, after V lost 6 bases and J lost 4 bases. Germline V gene lookup returns CDR1 SGHDT and CDR2 YYEEEE. The CDR3 reads CASNRQGLRNQPQHF. The CDR3 region has the DNA TGTGCCAGCAACCGACAGGGGTTAAGGAATCAGCCCCAGCATTTT.

This chain connects TRBV12-3 or TRBV12-4 to TRBJ1-2; 7 bases match TRBD1. The CDR3 runs 13 residues. Germline trimming cut 0 bases from V and 8 bases from J; bases unmatched to any gene: 3. In DNA form, the CDR3 reads TGTGCCAGCAGTTTAGCGAGGGGGCTCGGCTACACCTTC. Amino acid sequence: CASSLARGLGYTF.

The chain combines TRBV30 with TRBJ2-7, with TRBD1 identical over 8 bases. The CDR3 loop spans 15 amino acids. V lost 3 bases to trimming and J lost 2 bases; unmatched junction nucleotides: 9. Per the germline V gene, CDR1 is GTSNPN and CDR2 is SVGIG (reference sequence). The CDR3 here is CAWSPRDRNPYEQYF. Written as DNA, the CDR3 is TGTGCCTGGAGCCCCCGGGACAGGAACCCCTACGAGCAGTACTTC.

The rearrangement joins TRBV6-5 to TRBJ1-3; D ambiguous. V was clipped by 4 bases and J by 0 bases, with 13 bases between them. The CDR3 runs 16 residues. Per the germline V gene, CDR1 is MNHEY and CDR2 is SVGAGI. The chain's CDR3 is CASSSTPIVSGNTIYF. The CDR3 DNA follows: TGTGCCAGCAGTTCAACCCCAATAGTCTCTGGAAACACCATATATTTT.

The chain carries TRBV4-1 and TRBJ1-3; no definite D call. Trimming left V 4 bases short and J 7 bases short, with 11 bases between. Germline V lookup: CDR1 MGHRA, CDR2 YSYEKL. CDR3 size: 13 residues. In DNA, the CDR3 is TGCGCCAGCAGCCGATCCATGGAGAACACCATATATTTT. Protein product: CASSRSMENTIYF.

The chain couples TRBV11-2 to TRBJ2-7, with D maybe TRBD2 (5 bases). The CDR3 covers 14 residues. CDR1 is SGHAT and CDR2 is FQNNGV in the germline V gene. V was shortened by 3 bases and J by 2 bases, with 11 bases between the two germline ends. The CDR3 region has the DNA TGTGCCAGCAGCTTGGGAGTAAGCACCTACGAGCAGTACTTC. Encoded protein: CASSLGVSTYEQYF.

The chain combines TRBV5-4 with TRBJ2-3; D may be TRBD2 (6 bases). Germline-derived CDR1 and CDR2 are SGHNT and YYREEE (reference sequence). The CDR3 covers 15 residues. V was clipped by 2 bases and J by 6 bases, with 16 bases between them. Here the CDR3 DNA reads TGTGCCAGCAGCTTTCCCGGGACCCGGGGGGATACGCAGTATTTT. Protein product: CASSFPGTRGDTQYF.

V gene TRBV5-1 combines with J gene TRBJ1-3; TRBD1 might be the D (5 bases). The V gene lost 0 bases and the J gene lost 0 bases, with 13 bases spanning the gap. The V gene's germline CDR1 is SGHRS and CDR2 YFSETQ. The CDR3 consists of 17 residues. In DNA form, the CDR3 reads TGCGCCAGCAGCTTGGATCCGGGGACTCGCTCTGGAAACACCATATATTTT. This gives the protein CASSLDPGTRSGNTIYF.

This chain links TRBV21-1 with TRBJ2-7; TRBD2 is taken as the D call from the table, unchecked against the DNA. TRBV21-1 constitutes a pseudogene. The CDR3 is made up of 17 amino acids. The CDR3 sequence is CASTSLNFSGRTYEQYF. CDR3 nucleotides: TGTGCCAGCACCTCGTTAAACTTTAGCGGGCGAACCTACGAGCAGTACTTC.

V and J are TRBV19 and TRBJ2-2, with D unclear. Trimming cost V 3 bases and J 1 base, with 6 bases left between them. CDR1 is LNHDA and CDR2 is SQIVND in the germline V gene (reference sequence). This CDR3 region has 14 residues. DNA of the CDR3: TGTGCCAGTAGTATCACACAGAACACCGGGGAGCTGTTTTTT. Translation gives CASSITQNTGELFF. Full variable domain (remainder filled in from reference TRBV19 and TRBJ2-2): DGGITQSPKYLFRKEGQNVTLSCEQNLNHDAMYWYRQDPGQGLRLIYYSQIVNDFQKGDIAEGYSVSREKKESFPLTVTSAQKNPTAFYLCASSITQNTGELFFGEGSRLTVL.

This clone was counted only a few times. This chain uses TRBV5-4 with TRBJ2-2; TRBD2 is a possible D gene (6 bases). This CDR3 has 14 residues. CDR1 and CDR2 (germline): SGHNT, YYREEE (reference sequence). V shed 3 bases and J shed 5 bases, with 11 bases lying between them. The CDR3 nucleotides read TGTGCCAGCAGCTCGGGACTGGGAACCGGGGAGCTGTTTTTT. The encoded protein is CASSSGLGTGELFF.